This T cell receptor (beta chain) came from a study of CD8+ T cells in alopecia areata. About the study: Each day, treated patients took oral tofacitinib twice, at 5 to 10 mg per dose.

Study conclusions and caveats: Tofacitinib yielded significantly lower scalp clonality and fewer expanded CD8+ clones among the top 100.

With regard to this clone: Its target is not known.

Following RNA extraction, reverse transcription yielded cDNA that acted as the sequencing template. The data were produced by immunoSEQ multiplex PCR, yet TCRdb's version contains in-frame clones alone and is incomplete. The sample consists of 200,000 to 250,000 clones, about 58% of them appearing once. V gave up 3 bases and J gave up 8 bases; unmatched junction bases: 13. Per germline, CDR1 MNHEY and CDR2 SMNVEV (reference sequence). The CDR3 sequence is 16 residues long. Specified treatment: oral pan-JAK inhibitor, 5-10 mg twice daily. This clonotype was sampled from a human donor with alopecia areata. Sample: CD4+ T cells sorted from blood, taken at week 4, from a patient treated with tofacitinib. This chain uses TRBV27 with TRBJ1-2, with 9 bases that match TRBD1. CDR3 bases: TGTGCCAGCAGTTTCGCGACCGTACAGGGGGCTGGGGGCTACACCTTC. It codes for CASSFATVQGAGGYTF.